The clone carrying this T cell receptor beta chain was counted ten times or more. The antigen is not known. Germline V gives CDR1 SGHTA, CDR2 FQGTGA. This CDR3 region has 13 residues. Trimming took 3 bases from V and 4 from J; bases not matched to a gene: 2. The data originate from a study of T cell repertoires in cytomegalovirus infection. Study context: CMV infection and matching HLA type were both indicated by public TCR beta signatures.

MiXCR, run by TCRdb on the reads, gives a single entry per CDR3 protein. The sample lists fewer than 200,000 distinct CDR3 sequences; 14% were seen once. Overall study results and limits: HLA-C-restricted CMV-specific TCR beta clonotypes were dominant in the ex vivo response. Totalled public TCR beta family frequency picked out people who carried CMV plus the relevant HLA.

The chain carries TRBV7-3 and TRBJ1-2; 7 nucleotides match TRBD1. This receptor was identified in a human donor in good health (CMV status not recorded). Some clones in this sample may be carry-over from other donors' samples. The sequencing sample was made of PBMCs. CDR3 residues: CASSLAGGYGYTF. CDR3 sequence (DNA): TGTGCCAGCAGCTTGGCAGGGGGCTATGGCTACACCTTC.